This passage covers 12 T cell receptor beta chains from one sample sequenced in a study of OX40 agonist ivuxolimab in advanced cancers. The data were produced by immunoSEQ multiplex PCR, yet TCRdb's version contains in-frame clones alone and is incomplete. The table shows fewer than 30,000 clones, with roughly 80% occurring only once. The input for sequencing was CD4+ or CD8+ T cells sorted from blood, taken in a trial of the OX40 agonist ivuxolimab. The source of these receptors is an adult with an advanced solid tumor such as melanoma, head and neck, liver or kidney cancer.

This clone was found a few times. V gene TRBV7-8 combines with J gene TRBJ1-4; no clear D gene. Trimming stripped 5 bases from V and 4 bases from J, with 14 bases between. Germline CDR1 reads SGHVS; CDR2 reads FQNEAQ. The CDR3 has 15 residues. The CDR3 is CASSPLLGDNEKLFF. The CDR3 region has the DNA TGTGCCAGCAGCCCTTTGTTGGGAGATAATGAAAAACTGTTTTTT.

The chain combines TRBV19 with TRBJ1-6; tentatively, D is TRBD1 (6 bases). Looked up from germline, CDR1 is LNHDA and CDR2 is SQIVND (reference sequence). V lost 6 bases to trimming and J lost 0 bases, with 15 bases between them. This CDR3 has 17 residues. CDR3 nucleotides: TGTGCCAGTAGCCCCCAGGGGAAACGCTCCTATAATTCACCCCTCCACTTT. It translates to CASSPQGKRSYNSPLHF.

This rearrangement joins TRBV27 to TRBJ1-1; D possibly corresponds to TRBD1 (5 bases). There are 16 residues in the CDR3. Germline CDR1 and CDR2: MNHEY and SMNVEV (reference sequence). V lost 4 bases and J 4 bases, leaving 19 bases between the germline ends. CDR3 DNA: TGTGCCAGCAGTTATGGGGGATGGGGCCGCGTCACTGAAGCTTTCTTT. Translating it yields CASSYGGWGRVTEAFF.

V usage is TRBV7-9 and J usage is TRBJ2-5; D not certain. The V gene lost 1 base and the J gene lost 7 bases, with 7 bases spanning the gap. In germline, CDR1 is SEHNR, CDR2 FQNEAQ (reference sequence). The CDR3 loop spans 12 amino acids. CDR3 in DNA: TGTGCCAGCAGCTTAGACGACTTGACCCAGTACTTC. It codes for CASSLDDLTQYF.

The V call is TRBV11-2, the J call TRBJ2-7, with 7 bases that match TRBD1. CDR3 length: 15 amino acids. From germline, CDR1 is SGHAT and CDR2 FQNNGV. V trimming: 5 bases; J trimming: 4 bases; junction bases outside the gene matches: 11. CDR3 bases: TGTGCCAGCAGCCAAGAGACAGGGTTCGTTTACGAGCAGTACTTC. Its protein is CASSQETGFVYEQYF.

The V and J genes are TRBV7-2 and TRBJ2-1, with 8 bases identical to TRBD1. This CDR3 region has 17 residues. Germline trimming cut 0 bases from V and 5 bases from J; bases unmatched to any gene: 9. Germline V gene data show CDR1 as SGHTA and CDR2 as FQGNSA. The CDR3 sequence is CASSLALVGTGNNEQFF. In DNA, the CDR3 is TGTGCCAGCAGCTTAGCGCTAGTAGGGACAGGCAACAATGAGCAGTTCTTC.

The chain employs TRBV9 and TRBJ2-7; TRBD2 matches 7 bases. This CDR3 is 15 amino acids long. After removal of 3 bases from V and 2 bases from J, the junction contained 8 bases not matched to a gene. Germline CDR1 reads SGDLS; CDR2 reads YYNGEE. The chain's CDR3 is CASSALAGPTYEQYF. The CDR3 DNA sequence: TGTGCCAGCAGCGCCTTAGCGGGCCCGACCTACGAGCAGTACTTC.

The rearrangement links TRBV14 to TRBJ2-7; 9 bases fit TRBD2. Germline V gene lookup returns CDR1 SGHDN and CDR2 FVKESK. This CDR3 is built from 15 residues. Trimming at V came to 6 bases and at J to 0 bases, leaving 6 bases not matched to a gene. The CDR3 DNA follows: TGTGCCAGCAGGCCCGGACTAGCGCACTCCTACGAGCAGTACTTC. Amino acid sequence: CASRPGLAHSYEQYF.

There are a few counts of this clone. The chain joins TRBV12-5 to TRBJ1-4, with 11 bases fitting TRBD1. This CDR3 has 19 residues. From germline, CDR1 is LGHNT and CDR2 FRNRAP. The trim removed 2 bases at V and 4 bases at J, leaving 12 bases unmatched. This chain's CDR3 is CASGLPISGTGGINEKLFF. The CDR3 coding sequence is TGTGCTAGTGGTTTGCCGATTTCCGGGACAGGGGGAATTAATGAAAAACTGTTTTTT.

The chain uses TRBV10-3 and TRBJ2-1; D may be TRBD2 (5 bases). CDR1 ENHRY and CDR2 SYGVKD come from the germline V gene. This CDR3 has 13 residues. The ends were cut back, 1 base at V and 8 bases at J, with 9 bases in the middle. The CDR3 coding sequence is TGTGCCATCAGTGAGTTCGAGGGTCATGAGCAGTTCTTC. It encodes CAISEFEGHEQFF.

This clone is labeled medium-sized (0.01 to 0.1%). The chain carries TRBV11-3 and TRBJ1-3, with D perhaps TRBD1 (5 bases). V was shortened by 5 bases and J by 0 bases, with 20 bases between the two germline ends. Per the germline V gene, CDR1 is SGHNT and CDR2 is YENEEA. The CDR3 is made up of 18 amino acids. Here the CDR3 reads CASSRAVGTASSGNTIYF. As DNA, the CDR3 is TGTGCCAGCAGCCGCGCCGTGGGGACGGCTAGCTCTGGAAACACCATATATTTT.

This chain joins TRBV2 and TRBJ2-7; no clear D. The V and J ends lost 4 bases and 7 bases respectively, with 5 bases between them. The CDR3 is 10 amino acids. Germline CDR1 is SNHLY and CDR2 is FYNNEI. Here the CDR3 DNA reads TGTGCCAGCAGTGGGTGGGAGCAGTACTTC. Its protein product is CASSGWEQYF.